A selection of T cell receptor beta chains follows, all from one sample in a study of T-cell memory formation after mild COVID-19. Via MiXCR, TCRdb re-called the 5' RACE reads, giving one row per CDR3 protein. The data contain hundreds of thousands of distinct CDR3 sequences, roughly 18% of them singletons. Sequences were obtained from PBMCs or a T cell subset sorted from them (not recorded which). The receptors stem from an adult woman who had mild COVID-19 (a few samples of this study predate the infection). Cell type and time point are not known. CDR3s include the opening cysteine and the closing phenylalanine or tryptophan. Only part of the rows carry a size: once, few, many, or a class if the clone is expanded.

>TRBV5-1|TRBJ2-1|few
CASSFTSGGPNEQFF
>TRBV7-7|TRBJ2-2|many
CASSLGPKGTGELFF
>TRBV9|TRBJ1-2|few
CASSVGPTGSHGYTF
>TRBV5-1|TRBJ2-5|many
CASSRTSGEGETQYF
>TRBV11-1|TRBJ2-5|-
CASSSQTYETQYF
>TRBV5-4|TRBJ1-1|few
CASSSDRAGGGTEAFF
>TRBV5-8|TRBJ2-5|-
CASSRAGDRETQYF
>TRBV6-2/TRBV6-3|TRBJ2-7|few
CASSTSGVTYEQYF
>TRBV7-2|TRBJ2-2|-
CASSFFGVNTGELFF
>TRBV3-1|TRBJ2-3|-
CASSQDRLGDTQYF
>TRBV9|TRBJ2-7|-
CASSVGAKQPYEQYF
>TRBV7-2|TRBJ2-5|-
CASSLGLRTGRETQYF
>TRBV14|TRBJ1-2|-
CASSYDERRDGYTF
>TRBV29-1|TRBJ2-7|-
CSARDRGDEQYF
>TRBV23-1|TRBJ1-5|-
CASSQSAPTNQPQHF
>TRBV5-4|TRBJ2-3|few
CASRPGRITDTQYF
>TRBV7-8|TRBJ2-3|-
CASSMTSGGTDTQYF
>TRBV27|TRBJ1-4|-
CASSRKAPSGEKLFF
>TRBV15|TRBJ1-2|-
CATSRERLGQLYGYTF
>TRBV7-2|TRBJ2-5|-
CASSLAGTGRAETQYF
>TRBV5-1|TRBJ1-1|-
CASSLPELMNTEAFF
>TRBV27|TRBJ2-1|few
CASTAWEGSRNEQFF
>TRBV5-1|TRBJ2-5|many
CASSLAGSRETQYF
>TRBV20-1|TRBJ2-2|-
CSASSASGRVLTGELFF
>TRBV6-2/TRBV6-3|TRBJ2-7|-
CASSRAGTGYEQYF
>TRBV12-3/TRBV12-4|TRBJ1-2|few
CASSPQGRDGYTF
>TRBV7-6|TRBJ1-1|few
CASSLGPSGTEAFF
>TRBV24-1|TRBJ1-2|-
CATSDPLQGYTF
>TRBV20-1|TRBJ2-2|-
CSARDSSAPGLGTGELFF
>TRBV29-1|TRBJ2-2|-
CSVETGPGVTGELFF
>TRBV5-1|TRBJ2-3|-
CASSTRTGRYTDTQYF
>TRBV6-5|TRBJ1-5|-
CASRDRGWGKEPQHF
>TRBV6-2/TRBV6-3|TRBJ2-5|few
CASRRQGVAETQYF
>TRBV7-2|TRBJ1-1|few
CASGGSPNTEAFF
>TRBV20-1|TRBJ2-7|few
CSARDLDRRYEQYF
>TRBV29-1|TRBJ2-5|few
CSVEGTTGETQYF
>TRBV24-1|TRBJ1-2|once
CATSEAGTGLMTF
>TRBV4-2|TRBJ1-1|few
CASSQESGQGLGNTEAFF
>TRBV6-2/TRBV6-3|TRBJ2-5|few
CASSYVGGSGTGWGETQYF
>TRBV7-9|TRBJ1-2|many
CASSQRTGKFYGYTF
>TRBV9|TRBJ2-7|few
CASSVSGTPYEQYF
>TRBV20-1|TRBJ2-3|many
CSATPPQRTSTDTQYF
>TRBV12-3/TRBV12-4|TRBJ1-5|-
CASTLGVNQPQHF
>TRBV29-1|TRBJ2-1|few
CSTSRGPNEQFF
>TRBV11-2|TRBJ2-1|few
CASSLHRTSARRVFF
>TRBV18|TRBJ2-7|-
CASSPGREAYEQYF
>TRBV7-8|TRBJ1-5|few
CASSLAPRGVYPSNQPQHF
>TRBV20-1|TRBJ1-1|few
CSARLTWGGDTEAFF
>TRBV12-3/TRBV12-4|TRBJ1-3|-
CASSLLRPQTGNTIYF
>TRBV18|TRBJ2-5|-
CASSSPGKAGLGTQYF
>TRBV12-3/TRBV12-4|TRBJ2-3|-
CASKAGRSTDTQYF
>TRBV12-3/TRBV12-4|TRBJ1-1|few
CASSFPGQGYPHTEAFF
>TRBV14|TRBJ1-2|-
CASSPTGSHYGYTF
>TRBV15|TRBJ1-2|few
CATSRGRGGQGLFTF
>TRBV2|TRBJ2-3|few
CASGPPGPRTDTQYF
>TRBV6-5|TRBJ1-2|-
CASSFIQGTYGYTF
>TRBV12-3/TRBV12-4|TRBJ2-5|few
CASSFGGLGETQYF